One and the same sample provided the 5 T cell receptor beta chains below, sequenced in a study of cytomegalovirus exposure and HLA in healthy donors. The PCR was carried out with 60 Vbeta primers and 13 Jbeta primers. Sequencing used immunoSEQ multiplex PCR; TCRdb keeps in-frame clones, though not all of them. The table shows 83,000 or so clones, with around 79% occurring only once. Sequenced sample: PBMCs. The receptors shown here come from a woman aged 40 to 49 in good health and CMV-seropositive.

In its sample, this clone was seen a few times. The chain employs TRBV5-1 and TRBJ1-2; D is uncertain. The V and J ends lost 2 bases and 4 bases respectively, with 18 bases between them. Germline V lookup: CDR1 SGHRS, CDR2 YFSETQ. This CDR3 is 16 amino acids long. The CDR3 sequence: CASSFSGTDRIYGYTF. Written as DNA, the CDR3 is TGCGCCAGCAGCTTTTCCGGAACAGATCGGATCTATGGCTACACCTTC.

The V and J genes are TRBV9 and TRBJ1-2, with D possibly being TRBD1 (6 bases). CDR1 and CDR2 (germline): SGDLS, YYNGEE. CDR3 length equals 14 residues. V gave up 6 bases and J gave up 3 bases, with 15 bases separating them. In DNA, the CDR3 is TGTGCCAGCACCCTAGGGGGGGGAGACTATGGCTACACCTTC. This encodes CASTLGGGDYGYTF. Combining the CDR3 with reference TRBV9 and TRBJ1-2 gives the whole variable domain DSGVTQTPKHLITATGQRVTLRCSPRSGDLSVYWYQQSLDQGLQFLIQYYNGEERAKGNILERFSAQQFPDLHSELNLSSLELGDSALYFCASTLGGGDYGYTFGSGTRLTVV.

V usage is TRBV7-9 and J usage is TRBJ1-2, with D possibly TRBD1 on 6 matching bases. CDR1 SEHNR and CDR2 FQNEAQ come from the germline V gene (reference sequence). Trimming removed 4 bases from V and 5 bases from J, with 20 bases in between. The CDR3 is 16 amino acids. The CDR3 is CASSSETGGRTYGYTF. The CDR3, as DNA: TGTGCCAGCAGCTCCGAAACCGGGGGGCGCACGTATGGCTACACCTTC.

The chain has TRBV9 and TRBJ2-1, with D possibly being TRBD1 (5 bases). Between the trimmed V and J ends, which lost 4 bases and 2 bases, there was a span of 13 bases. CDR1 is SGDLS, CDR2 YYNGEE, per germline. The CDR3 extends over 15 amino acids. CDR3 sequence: CASSPDSSPYNEQFF. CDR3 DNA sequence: TGTGCCAGCAGCCCAGACAGTTCACCCTACAATGAGCAGTTCTTC.

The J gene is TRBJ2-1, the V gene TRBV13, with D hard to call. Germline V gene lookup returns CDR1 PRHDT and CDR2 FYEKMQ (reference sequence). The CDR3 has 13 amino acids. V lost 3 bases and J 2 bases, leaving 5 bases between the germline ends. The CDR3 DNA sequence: TGTGCCAGCAGCTTCCTAACCTACAATGAGCAGTTCTTC. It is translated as CASSFLTYNEQFF. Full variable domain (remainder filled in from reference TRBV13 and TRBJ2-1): AAGVIQSPRHLIKEKRETATLKCYPIPRHDTVYWYQQGPGQDPQFLISFYEKMQSDKGSIPDRFSAQQFSDYHSELNMSSLELGDSALYFCASSFLTYNEQFFGPGTRLTVL.